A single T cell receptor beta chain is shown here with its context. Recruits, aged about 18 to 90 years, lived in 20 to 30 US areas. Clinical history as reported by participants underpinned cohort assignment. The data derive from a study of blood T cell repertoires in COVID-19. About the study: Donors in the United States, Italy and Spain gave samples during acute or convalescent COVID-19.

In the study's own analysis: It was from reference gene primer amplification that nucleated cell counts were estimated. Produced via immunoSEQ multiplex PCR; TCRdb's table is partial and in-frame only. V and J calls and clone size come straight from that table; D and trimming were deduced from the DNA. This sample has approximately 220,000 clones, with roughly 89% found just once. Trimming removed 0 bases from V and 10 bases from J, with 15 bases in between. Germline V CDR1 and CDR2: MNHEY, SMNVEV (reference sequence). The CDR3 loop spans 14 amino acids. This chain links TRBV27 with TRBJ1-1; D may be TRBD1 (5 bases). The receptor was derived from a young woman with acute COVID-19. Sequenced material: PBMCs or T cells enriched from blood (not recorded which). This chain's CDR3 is CASSLSGGLLPAFF. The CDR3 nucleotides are TGTGCCAGCAGTTTATCGGGGGGACTCCTGCCAGCTTTCTTT.